This passage covers 10 T cell receptor beta chains from one sample sequenced in a study of blood T cell repertoires in COVID-19. Here immunoSEQ multiplex PCR was the method, and the copy in TCRdb shows in-frame clones only, minus some. The sample lists approximately 290,000 clones, about 93% seen once, with approximately 1.2% in the top ten. What was sequenced was PBMCs or T cells enriched from blood (not recorded which). These receptors were taken from a woman aged 25-40 years who had recovered from COVID-19.

The rearrangement links TRBV27 to TRBJ1-2; 8 bases line up with TRBD1. Looked up from germline, CDR1 is MNHEY and CDR2 is SMNVEV (reference sequence). With 3 bases clipped from V and 2 bases from J, the junction kept 11 bases outside the gene matches. The CDR3 runs 17 residues. The CDR3 DNA reads as TGTGCCAGCAGTTTCCTGGACAGGGTAGGCCTCAACTATGGCTACACCTTC. Encoded protein: CASSFLDRVGLNYGYTF.

The V call is TRBV25-1, the J call TRBJ2-5; 7 positions match TRBD1. The CDR3 sequence is 15 residues long. Germline loops: CDR1 MGHDK, CDR2 SYGVNS. V lost 6 bases to trimming and J lost 0 bases; unmatched junction nucleotides: 7. The CDR3: CASSRDREYQETQYF. In nucleotides, the CDR3 is TGTGCCAGCAGCCGGGACAGAGAGTACCAAGAGACCCAGTACTTC.

V is TRBV2 and J is TRBJ2-5; 7 nucleotides match TRBD2. CDR1 and CDR2 (germline): SNHLY, FYNNEI. The CDR3 consists of 14 residues. With V trimmed by 4 bases and J by 5 bases, 7 bases remained unmatched. CDR3 residues: CASSVTSARETQYF. The CDR3 DNA reads TGTGCCAGCAGTGTAACTAGCGCGCGGGAGACCCAGTACTTC.

The chain links TRBV24-1 to TRBJ1-2; 7 positions match TRBD1. Looked up from germline, CDR1 is KGHDR and CDR2 is SFDVKD. The CDR3 sequence is 15 residues long. The V segment lost 4 bases and the J segment 6 bases; nucleotides outside the gene matches: 10. The DNA for the CDR3 is TGTGCCACCAGTGACACAGACAGGGTTCTTGATGGCTACACCTTC. This codes for CATSDTDRVLDGYTF.

The chain recombines TRBV14 with TRBJ1-4; D is unresolved. V lost 5 bases, J lost 7 bases, and 20 bases lay in between. Germline V lookup: CDR1 SGHDN, CDR2 FVKESK. The CDR3 spans 16 residues. CDR3 coding DNA: TGTGCCAGCAGCGAAACCCGAGGAGGGCGGGTTGAAAAACTGTTTTTT. Translation gives CASSETRGGRVEKLFF.

The chain joins TRBV27 to TRBJ2-7, with D possibly TRBD2 on 5 matching bases. Trimming removed 6 bases at V and 1 base at J, with 7 bases between. Per germline, CDR1 MNHEY and CDR2 SMNVEV (reference sequence). This CDR3 has 12 residues. CDR3: CASSGGSYEQYF. The CDR3 DNA follows: TGTGCCAGCAGCGGAGGTTCCTACGAGCAGTACTTC.

The rearrangement links TRBV5-1 to TRBJ2-3, with D uncertain. Trimming took off 1 base at V and 3 bases at J, with 12 bases between the two ends. Germline V gives CDR1 SGHRS, CDR2 YFSETQ. The CDR3 contains 15 residues. CDR3 protein: CASSLRGLPTDTQYF. The CDR3 nucleotides read TGCGCCAGCAGCTTGCGTGGGCTCCCGACAGATACGCAGTATTTT.

The genes are TRBV7-8 and TRBJ1-5; TRBD1 matches at 8 bases. The V segment lost 5 bases and the J segment 6 bases; nucleotides outside the gene matches: 9. Germline loops: CDR1 SGHVS, CDR2 FQNEAQ. This CDR3 is 15 amino acids long. The CDR3 bases are TGTGCCAGCAGCCCAGGGACAGGCGGATCTCAGCCCCAGCATTTT. Encoded protein: CASSPGTGGSQPQHF.

This clone was seen more than once but under ten times. The chain uses TRBV19 and TRBJ1-3; D gene uncertain. CDR3 length: 11 residues. Germline values: CDR1 LNHDA, CDR2 SQIVND (reference sequence). V lost 7 bases and J lost 8, with 9 bases in between. The CDR3 nucleotides read TGTGCCAGTAAGCGGAGGGACACCATATATTTT. Its translation: CASKRRDTIYF.

CDR3 in amino acids: CASSLVGTSGMSTGELFF. CDR3 DNA: TGTGCCAGCAGCTTAGTTGGGACTAGCGGGATGAGTACCGGGGAGCTGTTTTTT. This chain joins TRBV7-9 and TRBJ2-2; 13 bases agree with TRBD2. CDR1 is SEHNR and CDR2 is FQNEAQ in the germline V gene (reference sequence). The CDR3 length is 18 residues. The ends lost 1 base at V and 5 bases at J; junction bases unmatched: 7.